The present entry profiles one T cell receptor (beta chain) with its context. The specificity of this receptor is unknown. Per-base qualities were not stored, and no clone one base away is much larger. The method was PCR. Sequencing was carried out with an Illumina HiSeq 2500. TCR library preparation used molecular barcoding, with unique molecular identifiers applied to normalize quantification of the TCRbeta repertoire. TCRdb reran the public reads through fastp at Q25 and MiXCR, keeping productive beta chains. Rows with a matching CDR3 protein are joined into one entry that keeps the most common DNA and genes. This sample lists about 610,000 distinct CDR3 sequences; about 10% were detected once. Together, the top ten hold less than 5% of the sample. This sample is part of a study of T-cell reconstitution after alpha-beta-depleted transplantation in children (dated by TCRdb to between 2015 and 2016). For the study in its entirety: Using TCR repertoire profiling, the study followed T-cell immune reconstitution in a quantitative way in children after TCRalphabeta/CD19-depleted allogeneic hematopoietic cell transplantation.

As encoded in the germline V gene (reference sequence), CDR1 is MNHEY while CDR2 is SMNVEV. Trimming takes 7 bases from V and 2 bases from J, and the germline ends sit 16 bases apart. Reading from cysteine to phenylalanine, the CDR3 counts 15 amino acids. Just CDR3 DNA is preserved here, 45 bases in frame from base 1. The chain joins TRBV27 to TRBJ2-3; possibly the D gene is TRBD2, per 6 matching bases. Sequencing was performed on PBMCs from the stem cell graft donor, taken from the stem cell graft. The origin of this receptor is a human donor who donated a stem cell graft to a child with acute myeloid leukemia. The nucleotides read TGTGCCAGCACCCAGCGGGTTCGGGACACAGATACGCAGTATTTT. Translated, it gives CASTQRVRDTDTQYF.